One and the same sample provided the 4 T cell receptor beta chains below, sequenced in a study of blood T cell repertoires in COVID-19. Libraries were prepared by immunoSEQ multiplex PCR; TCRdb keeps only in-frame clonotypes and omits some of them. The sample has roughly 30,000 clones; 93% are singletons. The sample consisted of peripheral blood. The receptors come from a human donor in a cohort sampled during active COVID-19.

The DNA of the CDR3 is TGTGCCAGCTCTCATACCTTTGGGACTAGCGGGGGGGCGGGCTACGAGCAGTACTTC. Translating it yields CASSHTFGTSGGAGYEQYF. V is TRBV28 and J is TRBJ2-7; 16 bases are shared with TRBD2. Germline lookup yields CDR1 MDHEN and CDR2 SYDVKM. V dropped 8 bases and J dropped 3; count of bases not matched to a gene: 16. CDR3 length: 19 residues.

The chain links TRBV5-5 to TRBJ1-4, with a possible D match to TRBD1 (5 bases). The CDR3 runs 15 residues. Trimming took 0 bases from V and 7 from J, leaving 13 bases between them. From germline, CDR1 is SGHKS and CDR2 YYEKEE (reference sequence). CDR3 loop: CASSLGAGMFEKLFF. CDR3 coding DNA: TGTGCCAGCAGCTTGGGGGCAGGGATGTTTGAAAAACTGTTTTTT.

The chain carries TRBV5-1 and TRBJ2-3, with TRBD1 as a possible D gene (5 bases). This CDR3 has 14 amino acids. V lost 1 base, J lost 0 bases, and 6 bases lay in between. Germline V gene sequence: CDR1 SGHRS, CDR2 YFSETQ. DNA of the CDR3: TGCGCCAGCAGCTTGCCAGGGAGCACAGATACGCAGTATTTT. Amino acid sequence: CASSLPGSTDTQYF.

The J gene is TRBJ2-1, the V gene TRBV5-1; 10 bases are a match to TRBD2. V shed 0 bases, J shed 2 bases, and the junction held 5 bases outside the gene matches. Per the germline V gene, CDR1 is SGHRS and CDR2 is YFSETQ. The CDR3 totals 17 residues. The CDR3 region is CASSLGGLALPYNEQFF. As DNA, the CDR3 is TGCGCCAGCAGCTTGGGGGGACTAGCGTTACCCTACAATGAGCAGTTCTTC.